This TCR beta chain was sequenced in a study of Ad26.COV2.S vaccination and SARS-CoV-2 variants. For the study at large: The vaccine Ad26.COV2.S was put into the muscle once, or twice with 56 days between.

Documented treatment: around 19 received Ad26.COV2.S at low or high dose, single or two shots; roughly 5 received placebo; per-sample allocation not given. Sampling happened 63 days after the first vaccine or placebo injection. Donation was by an adult aged 18-55 years who was in Boston. Study-wide results and caveats: Breadth and depth estimates from TCRs may understate total T cell responses.

A note on this clone: As yet, its antigen is unknown. A much bigger clone sits one base away, suggesting this may be a read error.

The CDR3 consists of 13 residues. Germline V gene sequence: CDR1 MNHEY, CDR2 SVGAGI. V was clipped by 2 bases and J by 2 bases, with 5 bases between them. The repertoire was sequenced with immunoSEQ multiplex PCR; TCRdb's copy has only in-frame clones and lacks some. The profile shows more than 350,000 clones, around nine tenths of them singletons. This chain links TRBV6-5 with TRBJ2-3; D gene ambiguous. This TCR was sampled from a person between 18 and 65 years old who received the Ad26.COV2.S COVID-19 vaccine or a placebo. The sample in question was peripheral blood, obtained in a trial of Ad26.COV2.S vaccine versus placebo. The CDR3 sequence: CASSYTDTDTQYF. In DNA, the CDR3 is TGTGCCAGCAGTTACACGGACACAGATACGCAGTATTTT.